One and the same sample provided the 10 T cell receptor beta chains below, sequenced in a study of identical twins. TCRdb analysed the 5' RACE reads with MiXCR anew, one entry per CDR3 protein. In the table there are about 810,000 distinct CDR3 sequences, 12% of which are singletons. This same sample was also taken into another study, of yellow fever vaccine responses in identical twins.

Sample: PBMCs. The receptor source for this set is a woman younger than 30 in good health.

This sequence joins TRBV20-1 and TRBJ2-1; 9 bases match TRBD2. V shed 0 bases and J 9 bases; nucleotides not matched to a gene: 6. Germline V gene sequence: CDR1 DFQATT, CDR2 SNEGSKA (reference sequence). CDR3 length: 14 amino acids. The CDR3 sequence is CSAREGAGGTEQFF. Written as DNA, the CDR3 is TGCAGTGCTAGAGAAGGAGCGGGGGGTACTGAGCAGTTCTTC.

The V and J genes are TRBV24-1 and TRBJ2-3; TRBD2 agrees at 7 bases. Germline trimming cut 4 bases from V and 6 bases from J; bases unmatched to any gene: 18. Per germline, CDR1 KGHDR and CDR2 SFDVKD. The CDR3 loop spans 18 amino acids. The CDR3 nucleotides are TGTGCCACCAGTGACCTGGTCTATGGCGGGAGCCGGATTGATACGCAGTATTTT. Translating it yields CATSDLVYGGSRIDTQYF.

This clonotype showed up many times. The CDR3: CASSETSGAYEQYF. The CDR3 DNA follows: TGCGCCAGCAGCGAGACTAGCGGAGCCTACGAGCAGTACTTC. The rearrangement joins TRBV5-1 to TRBJ2-7; 9 bases agree with TRBD2. The CDR3 sequence is 14 residues long. Germline V gene lookup returns CDR1 SGHRS and CDR2 YFSETQ. V was clipped by 4 bases and J by 2 bases; unmatched bases: 4.

The table lists this clonotype with many counts. The chain links TRBV29-1 to TRBJ2-5; perhaps TRBD1 as D (5 bases). This CDR3 has 13 residues. The germline V gene has CDR1 SQVTM and CDR2 ANQGSEA. Deletions cut 4 bases from V and 6 bases from J, with 15 bases between. CDR3 DNA: TGCAGCGTTGGGGGCAGGGTGGATCAGACCCAGTACTTC. Protein: CSVGGRVDQTQYF. The full variable domain, completed using reference TRBV29-1 and TRBJ2-5, is SAVISQKPSRDICQRGTSLTIQCQVDSQVTMMFWYRQQPGQSLTLIATANQGSEATYESGFVIDKFPISRPNLTFSTLTVSNMSPEDSSIYLCSVGGRVDQTQYFGPGTRLLVL.

The chain joins TRBV4-1 to TRBJ1-2; D remains unclear. The V and J ends lost 0 bases and 4 bases respectively, with 6 bases between them. CDR3 length: 13 residues. The germline V gene encodes CDR1 MGHRA and CDR2 YSYEKL. The CDR3 region is CASSQEGFYGYTF. The DNA for the CDR3 is TGCGCCAGCAGCCAAGAGGGGTTCTATGGCTACACCTTC.

The J gene is TRBJ2-3, the V gene TRBV7-2, with D maybe TRBD2 (5 bases). The germline V and J ends were trimmed by 5 bases and 2 bases, with 14 bases remaining between them. CDR3 length equals 15 residues. CDR1 is SGHTA, CDR2 FQGNSA, per germline. The CDR3 is CASSRAGQFTDTQYF. CDR3 DNA: TGTGCCAGCAGCCGCGCGGGTCAATTCACAGATACGCAGTATTTT.

The genes are TRBV28 and TRBJ2-7; 10 bases map to TRBD1. This CDR3 region has 16 residues. Germline V gene lookup returns CDR1 MDHEN and CDR2 SYDVKM. V was clipped by 3 bases and J by 3 bases; unmatched bases: 8. The CDR3 here is CASSFLGTGVSYEQYF. Here the CDR3 DNA reads TGTGCCAGCAGTTTCCTAGGGACAGGGGTCAGCTACGAGCAGTACTTC.

This clonotype was detected only a few times. The chain links TRBV11-1 to TRBJ2-6; TRBD1 matches 9 bases. Germline CDR1 reads SGHAT; CDR2 reads FQDESV (reference sequence). Trimming took 4 bases from V and 0 from J; bases not matched to a gene: 7. This CDR3 spans 18 amino acids. The CDR3 is CASSSPGQGTSGANVLTF. In nucleotides, the CDR3 is TGTGCCAGCAGCTCTCCGGGACAGGGCACCTCTGGGGCCAACGTCCTGACTTTC.

This clonotype has more than one count but fewer than ten. The chain joins TRBV7-2 to TRBJ2-1, with 8 bases that match TRBD2. The CDR3 is 15 amino acids. Germline values: CDR1 SGHTA, CDR2 FQGNSA. The ends lost 2 bases at V and 7 bases at J; junction bases unmatched: 7. The CDR3 DNA sequence: TGTGCCAGCAGCTTACGGTTCGGGGGGGGGAATGAGCAGTTCTTC. Its protein is CASSLRFGGGNEQFF.

This clonotype was counted only a few times. The chain employs TRBV2 and TRBJ2-7; D possibly corresponds to TRBD1 (5 bases). The CDR3 runs 13 residues. With 6 bases removed from V and 2 bases from J, the gap between germline ends came to 11 bases. Looked up from germline, CDR1 is SNHLY and CDR2 is FYNNEI. CDR3 DNA: TGTGCCAGCAGCACAGGAGTAGCCTACGAGCAGTACTTC. Its protein is CASSTGVAYEQYF. Using reference TRBV2 and TRBJ2-7 for the parts outside the CDR3, the full variable domain is EPEVTQTPSHQVTQMGQEVILRCVPISNHLYFYWYRQILGQKVEFLVSFYNNEISEKSEIFDDQFSVERPDGSNFTLKIRSTKLEDSAMYFCASSTGVAYEQYFGPGTRLTVT.